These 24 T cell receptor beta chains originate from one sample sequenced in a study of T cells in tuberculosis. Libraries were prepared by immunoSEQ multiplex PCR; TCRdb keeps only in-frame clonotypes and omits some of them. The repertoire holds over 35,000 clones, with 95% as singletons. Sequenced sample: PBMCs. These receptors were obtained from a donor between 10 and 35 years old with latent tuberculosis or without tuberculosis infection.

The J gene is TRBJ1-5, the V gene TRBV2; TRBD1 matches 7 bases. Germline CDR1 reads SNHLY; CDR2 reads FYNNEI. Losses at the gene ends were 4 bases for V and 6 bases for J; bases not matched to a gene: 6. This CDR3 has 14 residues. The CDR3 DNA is TGTGCCAGCAGTGTGAGACAGGGTCTTCAGCCCCAGCATTTT. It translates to CASSVRQGLQPQHF. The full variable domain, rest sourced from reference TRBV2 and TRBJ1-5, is EPEVTQTPSHQVTQMGQEVILRCVPISNHLYFYWYRQILGQKVEFLVSFYNNEISEKSEIFDDQFSVERPDGSNFTLKIRSTKLEDSAMYFCASSVRQGLQPQHFGDGTRLSIL.

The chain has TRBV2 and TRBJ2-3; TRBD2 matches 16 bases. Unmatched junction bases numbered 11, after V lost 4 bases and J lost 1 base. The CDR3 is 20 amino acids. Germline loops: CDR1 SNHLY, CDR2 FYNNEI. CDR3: CASSAPGTSGGALGTDTQYF. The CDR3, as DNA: TGTGCCAGCAGTGCCCCCGGGACTAGCGGGGGGGCCCTAGGCACAGATACGCAGTATTTT. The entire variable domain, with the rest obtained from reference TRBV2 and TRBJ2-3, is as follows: EPEVTQTPSHQVTQMGQEVILRCVPISNHLYFYWYRQILGQKVEFLVSFYNNEISEKSEIFDDQFSVERPDGSNFTLKIRSTKLEDSAMYFCASSAPGTSGGALGTDTQYFGPGTRLTVL.

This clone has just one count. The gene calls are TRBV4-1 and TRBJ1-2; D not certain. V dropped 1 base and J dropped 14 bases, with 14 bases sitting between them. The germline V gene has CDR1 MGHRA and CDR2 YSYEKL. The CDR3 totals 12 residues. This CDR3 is CASSQGDMVWTF. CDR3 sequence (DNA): TGCGCCAGCAGCCAAGGCGACATGGTTTGGACCTTC.

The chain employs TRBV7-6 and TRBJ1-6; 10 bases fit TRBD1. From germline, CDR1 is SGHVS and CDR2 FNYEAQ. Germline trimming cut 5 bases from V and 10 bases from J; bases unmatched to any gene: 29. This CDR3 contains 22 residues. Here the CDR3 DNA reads TGTGCCAGCAGCCCAAGCTCGTCACCGGGACAGGGGTCGGGTGTCGGTGACTCACCCCTCCACTTT. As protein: CASSPSSSPGQGSGVGDSPLHF.

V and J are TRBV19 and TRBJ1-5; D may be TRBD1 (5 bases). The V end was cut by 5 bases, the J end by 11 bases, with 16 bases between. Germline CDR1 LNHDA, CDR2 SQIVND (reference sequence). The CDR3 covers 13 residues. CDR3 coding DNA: TGTGCCAGTAGTCGATCAGGGTACGTTGCCCAGCATTTT. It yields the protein CASSRSGYVAQHF.

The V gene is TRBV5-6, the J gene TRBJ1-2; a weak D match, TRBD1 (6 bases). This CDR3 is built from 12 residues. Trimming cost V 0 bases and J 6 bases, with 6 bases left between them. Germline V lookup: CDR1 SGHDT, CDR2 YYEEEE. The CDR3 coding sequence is TGTGCCAGCAGCTTGGACAGGGATGGCTACACCTTC. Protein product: CASSLDRDGYTF.

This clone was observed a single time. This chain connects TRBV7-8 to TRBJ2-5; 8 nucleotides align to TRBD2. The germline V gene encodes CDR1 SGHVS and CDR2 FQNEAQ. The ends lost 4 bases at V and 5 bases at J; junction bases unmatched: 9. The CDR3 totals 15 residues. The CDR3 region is CASSSTRTSSETQYF. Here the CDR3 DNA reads TGTGCCAGCAGCTCGACCAGGACTAGCAGTGAGACCCAGTACTTC.

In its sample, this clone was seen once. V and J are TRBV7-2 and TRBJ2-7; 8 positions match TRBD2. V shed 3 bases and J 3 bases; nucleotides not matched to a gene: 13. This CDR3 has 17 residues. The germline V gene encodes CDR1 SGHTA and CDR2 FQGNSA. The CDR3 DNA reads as TGTGCCAGCAGCTTTAGGGCAGCGGGGGACCTGCTCTACGAGCAGTACTTC. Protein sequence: CASSFRAAGDLLYEQYF.

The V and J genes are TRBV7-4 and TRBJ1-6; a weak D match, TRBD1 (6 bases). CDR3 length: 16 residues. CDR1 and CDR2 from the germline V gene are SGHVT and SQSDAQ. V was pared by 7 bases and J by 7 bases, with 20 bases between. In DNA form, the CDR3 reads TGTGCCAGCAAGACCCCGTGGGGGGGGCGGAATTCACCCCTCCACTTT. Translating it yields CASKTPWGGRNSPLHF.

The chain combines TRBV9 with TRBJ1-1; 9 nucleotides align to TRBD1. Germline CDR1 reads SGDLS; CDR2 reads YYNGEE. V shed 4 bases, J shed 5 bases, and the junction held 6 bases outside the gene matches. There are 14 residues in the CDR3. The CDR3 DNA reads TGTGCCAGCAGCAGATGGACAGGGGAAACTGAAGCTTTCTTT. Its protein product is CASSRWTGETEAFF.

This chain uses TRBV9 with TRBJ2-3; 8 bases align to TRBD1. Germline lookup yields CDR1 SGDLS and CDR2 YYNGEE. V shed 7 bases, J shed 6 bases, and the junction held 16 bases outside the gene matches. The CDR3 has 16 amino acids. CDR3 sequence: CASGLGQARMGDTQYF. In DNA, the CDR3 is TGTGCCAGCGGCCTGGGACAGGCCAGAATGGGGGATACGCAGTATTTT.

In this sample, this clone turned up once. DNA for the CDR3: TGTGCCAGCAGCTTGGGTGGCCTATCGGGCAAAAACATTCAGTACTTC. Translated, it gives CASSLGGLSGKNIQYF. V is TRBV13 and J is TRBJ2-4; no reliable D call. The CDR3 contains 16 residues. Per the germline V gene, CDR1 is PRHDT and CDR2 is FYEKMQ (reference sequence). Between the trimmed V and J ends, which lost 3 bases and 3 bases, there was a span of 15 bases. Full variable domain (remainder filled in from reference TRBV13 and TRBJ2-4): AAGVIQSPRHLIKEKRETATLKCYPIPRHDTVYWYQQGPGQDPQFLISFYEKMQSDKGSIPDRFSAQQFSDYHSELNMSSLELGDSALYFCASSLGGLSGKNIQYFGAGTRLSVL.

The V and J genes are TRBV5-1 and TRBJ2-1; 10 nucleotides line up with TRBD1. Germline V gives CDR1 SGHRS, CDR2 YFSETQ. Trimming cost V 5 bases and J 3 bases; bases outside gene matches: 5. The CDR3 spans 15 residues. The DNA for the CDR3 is TGCGCCAGCAGTTCCGGGACAGGGGTCTACAATGAGCAGTTCTTC. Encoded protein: CASSSGTGVYNEQFF.

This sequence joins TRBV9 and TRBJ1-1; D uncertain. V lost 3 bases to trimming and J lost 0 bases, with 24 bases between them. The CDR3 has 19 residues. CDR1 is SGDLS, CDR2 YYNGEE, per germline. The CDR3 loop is CASSEVMGGGEKMNTEAFF. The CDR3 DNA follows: TGTGCCAGCAGCGAAGTGATGGGAGGAGGTGAAAAGATGAACACTGAAGCTTTCTTT.

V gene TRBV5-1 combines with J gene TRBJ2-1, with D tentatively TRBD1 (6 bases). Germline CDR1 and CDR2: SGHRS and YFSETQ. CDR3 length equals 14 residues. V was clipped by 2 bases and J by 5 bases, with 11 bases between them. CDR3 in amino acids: CASSFRDTNNEQFF. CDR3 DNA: TGCGCCAGCAGCTTCCGGGACACCAACAATGAGCAGTTCTTC.

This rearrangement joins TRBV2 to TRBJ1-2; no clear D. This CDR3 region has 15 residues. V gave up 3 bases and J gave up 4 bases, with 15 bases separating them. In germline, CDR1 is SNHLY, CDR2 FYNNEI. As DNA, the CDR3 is TGTGCCAGCAGTGATTTTGAGCGTTTCTTCTATGGCTACACCTTC. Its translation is CASSDFERFFYGYTF.

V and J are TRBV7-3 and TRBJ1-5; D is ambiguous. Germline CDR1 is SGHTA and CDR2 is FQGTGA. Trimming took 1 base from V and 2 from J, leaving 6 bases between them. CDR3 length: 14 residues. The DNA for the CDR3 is TGTGCCAGCAGCTTAAACGGGGGCAATCAGCCCCAGCATTTT. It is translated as CASSLNGGNQPQHF.

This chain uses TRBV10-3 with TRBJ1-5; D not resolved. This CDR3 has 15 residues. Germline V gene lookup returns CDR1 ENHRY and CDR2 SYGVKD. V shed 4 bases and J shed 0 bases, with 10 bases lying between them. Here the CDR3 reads CAISAADYSNQPQHF. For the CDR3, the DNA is TGTGCCATCAGTGCAGCGGACTATAGCAATCAGCCCCAGCATTTT.

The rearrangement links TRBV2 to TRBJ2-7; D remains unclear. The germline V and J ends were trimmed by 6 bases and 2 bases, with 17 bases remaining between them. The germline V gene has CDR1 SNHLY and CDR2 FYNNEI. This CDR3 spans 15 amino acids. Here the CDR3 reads CASSGHPGATYEQYF. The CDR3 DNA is TGTGCCAGCAGCGGCCATCCCGGAGCCACCTACGAGCAGTACTTC.

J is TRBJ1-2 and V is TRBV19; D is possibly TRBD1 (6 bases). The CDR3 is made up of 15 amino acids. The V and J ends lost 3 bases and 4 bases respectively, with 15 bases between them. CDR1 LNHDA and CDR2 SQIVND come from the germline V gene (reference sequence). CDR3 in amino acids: CASSITIQGFYGYTF. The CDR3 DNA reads TGTGCCAGTAGTATTACCATCCAGGGGTTCTATGGCTACACCTTC. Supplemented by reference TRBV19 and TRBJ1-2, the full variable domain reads DGGITQSPKYLFRKEGQNVTLSCEQNLNHDAMYWYRQDPGQGLRLIYYSQIVNDFQKGDIAEGYSVSREKKESFPLTVTSAQKNPTAFYLCASSITIQGFYGYTFGSGTRLTVV.

Written as DNA, the CDR3 is TGTGCCAGCAGCCCCCGGACAGGGGAAAATTCACCCCTCCACTTT. This gives the protein CASSPRTGENSPLHF. The chain employs TRBV7-9 and TRBJ1-6; TRBD1 matches 9 bases. Unmatched junction bases numbered 6, after V lost 5 bases and J lost 7 bases. The CDR3 has 15 residues. Per the germline V gene, CDR1 is SEHNR and CDR2 is FQNEAQ (reference sequence).

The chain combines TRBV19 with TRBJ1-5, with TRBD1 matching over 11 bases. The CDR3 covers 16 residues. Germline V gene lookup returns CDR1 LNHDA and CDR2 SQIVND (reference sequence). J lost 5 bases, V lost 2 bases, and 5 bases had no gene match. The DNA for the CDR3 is TGTGCCAGTAGTATATTAGGGACAGGGGGGGATCAGCCCCAGCATTTT. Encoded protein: CASSILGTGGDQPQHF. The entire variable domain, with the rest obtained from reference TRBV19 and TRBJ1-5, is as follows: DGGITQSPKYLFRKEGQNVTLSCEQNLNHDAMYWYRQDPGQGLRLIYYSQIVNDFQKGDIAEGYSVSREKKESFPLTVTSAQKNPTAFYLCASSILGTGGDQPQHFGDGTRLSIL.

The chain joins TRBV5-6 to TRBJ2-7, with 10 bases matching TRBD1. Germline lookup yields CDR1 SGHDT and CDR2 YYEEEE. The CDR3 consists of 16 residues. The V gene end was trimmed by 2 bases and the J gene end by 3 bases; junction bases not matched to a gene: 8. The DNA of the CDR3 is TGTGCCAGCAGCTTCTTAAGGACAGGGGGTAACTACGAGCAGTACTTC. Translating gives CASSFLRTGGNYEQYF.

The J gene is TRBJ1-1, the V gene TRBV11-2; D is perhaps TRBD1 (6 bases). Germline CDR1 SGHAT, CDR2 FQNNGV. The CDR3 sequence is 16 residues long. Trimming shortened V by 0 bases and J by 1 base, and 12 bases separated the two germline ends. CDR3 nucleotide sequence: TGTGCCAGCAGCTTAGACGAGGGACACCGGAACACTGAAGCTTTCTTT. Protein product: CASSLDEGHRNTEAFF.